This entry is about one TCR beta chain. Its antigen is still unknown. Sequencing was performed with immunoSEQ multiplex PCR; in TCRdb, only in-frame clones are kept and a portion is missing. The sample includes 150,000 to 200,000 clones, about 90% of them seen just once. The sample originates from a study of cytomegalovirus exposure and HLA in healthy donors. Overall study results and limits: Cytomegalovirus-associated status was assigned to some 160 TCR beta chains.

Trimming at V came to 6 bases and at J to 4 bases, leaving 10 bases not matched to a gene. The CDR3 is 16 amino acids. Germline V gene sequence: CDR1 MNHEY, CDR2 SMNVEV (reference sequence). Input material: PBMCs. V usage is TRBV27 and J usage is TRBJ2-5; the match to TRBD1 covers 11 bases. This TCR came from a young woman in good health and CMV-seropositive. CDR3 residues: CASRELGQGARETQYF. The CDR3 region has the DNA TGTGCCAGCAGGGAACTCGGACAGGGGGCGCGAGAGACCCAGTACTTC.